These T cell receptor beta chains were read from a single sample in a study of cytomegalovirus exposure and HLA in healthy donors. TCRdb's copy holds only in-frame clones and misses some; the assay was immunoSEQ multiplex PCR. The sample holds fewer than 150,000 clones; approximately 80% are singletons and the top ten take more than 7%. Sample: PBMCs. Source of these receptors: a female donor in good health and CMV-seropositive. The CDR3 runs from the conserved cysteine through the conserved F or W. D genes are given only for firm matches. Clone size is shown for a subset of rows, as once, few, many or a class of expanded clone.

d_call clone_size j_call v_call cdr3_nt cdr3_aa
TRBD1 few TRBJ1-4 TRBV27 TGTGCCAGCAGTTTCTGGACAGGGGCTAATGAAAAACTGTTTTTT CASSFWTGANEKLFF
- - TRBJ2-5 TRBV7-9 TGTGCCAGCAGCTCGACTCTGAAAGAGACCCAGTACTTC CASSSTLKETQYF
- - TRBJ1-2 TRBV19 TGTGCCAGTATGAAGGGAGACTATGGCTACACCTTC CASMKGDYGYTF
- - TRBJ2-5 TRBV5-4 TGTGCCAGCAGCCTTGGAGGGCGGGCCCTCCAAGAGACCCAGTACTTC CASSLGGRALQETQYF
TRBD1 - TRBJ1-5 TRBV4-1 TGCGCCAGCAGCCAAGATGGTTACGGGGGACAGTATCAGCCCCAGCATTTT CASSQDGYGGQYQPQHF
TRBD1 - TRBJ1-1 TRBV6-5 TGTGCCAGCAGTTCCCGGGACAGACTAATGAACACTGAAGCTTTCTTT CASSSRDRLMNTEAFF
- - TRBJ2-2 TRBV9 TGTGCCAGCAGCGTAGTAGATACGGGCGGGGAGCTGTTTTTT CASSVVDTGGELFF
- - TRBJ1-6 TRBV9 TGTGCCAGCAGCGCAACCTCGGGATCACCCCTCCACTTT CASSATSGSPLHF
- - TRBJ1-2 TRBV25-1 TGTGCCAGCACCGAGGAGGCAGCTTATGGCTACACCTTC CASTEEAAYGYTF
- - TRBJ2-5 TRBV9 TGTGCCAGCAGCGTTCTCCCCCAAGAGACCCAGTACTTC CASSVLPQETQYF
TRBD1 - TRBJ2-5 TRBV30 TGTGCCTGGAGCAAAGGGGGCGGAGAGACCCAGTACTTC CAWSKGGGETQYF
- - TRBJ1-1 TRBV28 TGTGCCAGCAGCCCCGTGGGGGGCACTGAAGCTTTCTTT CASSPVGGTEAFF
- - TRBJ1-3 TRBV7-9 TGTGCCAGCAGCTTCTGGCACGGACTTTCTGGAAACACCATATATTTT CASSFWHGLSGNTIYF
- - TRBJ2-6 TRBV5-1 TGCGCCAGCAGCTTGGCGGGTGGTGGAGCCTCTGGGGCCAACGTCCTGACTTTC CASSLAGGGASGANVLTF
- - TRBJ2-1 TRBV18 TGTGCCAGCTCACCTGGCGTGACAGGCCTCAATGAGCAGTTCTTC CASSPGVTGLNEQFF
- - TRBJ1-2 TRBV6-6 TGTGCCAGCAGTTCGAGCAGGGCGGACTATGGCTACACCTTC CASSSSRADYGYTF
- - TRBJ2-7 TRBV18 TGTGCCAGCTCAAGCCCACAGACCTACGAGCAGTACTTC CASSSPQTYEQYF
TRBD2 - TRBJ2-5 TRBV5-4 TGTGCCAGCAGCTCCGGGGGGAGAGAGACCCAGTACTTC CASSSGGRETQYF
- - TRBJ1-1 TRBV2 TGTGCCAGCAGTGTTGGCGGGGGAGTCACTGAAGCTTTCTTT CASSVGGGVTEAFF
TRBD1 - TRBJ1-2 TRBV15 TGTGCCACCAGCAGAGGGGGACAGGACAATGGCTACACCTTC CATSRGGQDNGYTF
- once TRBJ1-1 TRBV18 TGTGCCAGCTCACCACCTAGCGATGCCCTGAACACTGAAGCTTTCTTT CASSPPSDALNTEAFF
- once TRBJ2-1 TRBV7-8 TGTGCCAGCAGCACACGACAGGCAAGTACGGCGGGGGTCGCAAATGAGCAGTTCTTC CASSTRQASTAGVANEQFF
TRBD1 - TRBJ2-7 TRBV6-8 TGTGCGAAGGACAGGGTCATGTACGAGCAGTACTTC CAKDRVMYEQYF
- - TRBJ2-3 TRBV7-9 TGTGCCAGCAGCACGGAGGGGCTAGTTTCAGATACGCAGTATTTT CASSTEGLVSDTQYF